This T cell receptor (beta chain) derives from a study of cytomegalovirus exposure and HLA in healthy donors. Amplification used 60 Vbeta primers and 13 Jbeta primers. Data came from immunoSEQ multiplex PCR; TCRdb stores just in-frame clones and leaves some out. Seen here are some 130,000 clones, around 87% observed once, and the top ten hold under 6.5%. Study-wide results and caveats: An analysis that came later showed most CMV-associated TCR beta chains appearing HLA-restricted. The study assumed roughly uniform donor sequencing depth for presence/absence analyses. Among the sequence variants, a highly shared cluster was likely an artifact of sequencing.

Notes on this clone: What it binds is not known.

V lost 0 bases to trimming and J lost 3 bases, with 10 bases between them. In germline, CDR1 is SGHRS, CDR2 YFSETQ. This CDR3 region has 14 residues. The material sequenced was PBMCs. This chain joins TRBV5-1 and TRBJ2-7; TRBD2 is a possible D gene (5 bases). The TCR sequence derives from a woman younger than 45 in good health and CMV-seronegative. DNA for the CDR3: TGCGCCAGCAGCTTGGGGACTTTGAACTACGAGCAGTACTTC. This codes for CASSLGTLNYEQYF.